This T cell receptor beta chain was found in a study of shared clonotypes between healthy human individuals. CD45RO-negative, CCR7-selected cells formed the naive CD8 fraction, which excluded terminally differentiated effector memory CD45RA+ cells. Generated by immunoSEQ multiplex PCR, the TCRdb table keeps only in-frame clones and is missing some. The data show about 600,000 clones, over 95% seen once. This CDR3 region has 14 residues. Per germline, CDR1 SGDLS and CDR2 YYNGEE. J was trimmed by 1 base and V by 4 bases; bases with no gene match: 3. The TCR was taken from a woman in her 30s in good health. Material for sequencing was naive CD8+ T cells sorted from blood. The V call is TRBV9, the J call TRBJ1-1; 8 nucleotides line up with TRBD1. CDR3 region: CASSTGTGNTEAFF. The DNA for the CDR3 is TGTGCCAGCAGCACAGGGACAGGGAACACTGAAGCTTTCTTT. The variable domain in full, with the rest retrieved from reference TRBV9 and TRBJ1-1, is DSGVTQTPKHLITATGQRVTLRCSPRSGDLSVYWYQQSLDQGLQFLIQYYNGEERAKGNILERFSAQQFPDLHSELNLSSLELGDSALYFCASSTGTGNTEAFFGQGTRLTVV.